The present T cell receptor beta chain was sequenced within a study of CD8+ T cells in alopecia areata. Sample treatment: oral pan-JAK inhibitor, 5-10 mg twice daily. Germline V gene sequence: CDR1 KGHSH, CDR2 LQKENI. This CDR3 is 14 amino acids long. Trimming removed 1 base from V and 4 bases from J, with 10 bases in between. After isolation, RNA underwent reverse transcription to generate cDNA as the sequencing template. Some clones are missing from TCRdb's copy, which holds only in-frame ones; the method was immunoSEQ multiplex PCR. The data show roughly 110,000 clones, approximately 55% seen once.

The J gene is TRBJ2-5, the V gene TRBV18; D gene unclear. The sequencing here drew on CD4+ T cells sorted from blood, taken at week 24, from a patient treated with tofacitinib. This receptor was obtained from a human donor with alopecia areata. The CDR3 sequence is CASSPLPARETQYF. The CDR3 DNA is TGTGCCAGCTCACCACTCCCGGCCCGAGAGACCCAGTACTTC.